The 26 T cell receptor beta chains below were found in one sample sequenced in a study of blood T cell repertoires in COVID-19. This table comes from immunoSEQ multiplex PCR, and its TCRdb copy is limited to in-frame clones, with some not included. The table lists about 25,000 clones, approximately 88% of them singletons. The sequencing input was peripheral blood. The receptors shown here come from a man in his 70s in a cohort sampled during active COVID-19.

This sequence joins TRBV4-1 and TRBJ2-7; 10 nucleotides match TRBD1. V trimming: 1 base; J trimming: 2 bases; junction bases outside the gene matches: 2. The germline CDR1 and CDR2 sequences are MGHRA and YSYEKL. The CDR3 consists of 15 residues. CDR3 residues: CASSQAGTGAYEQYF. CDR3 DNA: TGCGCCAGCAGCCAAGCCGGGACAGGGGCCTACGAGCAGTACTTC.

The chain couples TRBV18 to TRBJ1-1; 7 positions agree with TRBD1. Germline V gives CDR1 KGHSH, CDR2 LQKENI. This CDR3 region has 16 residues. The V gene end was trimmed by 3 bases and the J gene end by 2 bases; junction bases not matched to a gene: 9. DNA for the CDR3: TGTGCCAGCTCACCTTCCTACGGGACAGTTAACACTGAAGCTTTCTTT. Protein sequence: CASSPSYGTVNTEAFF.

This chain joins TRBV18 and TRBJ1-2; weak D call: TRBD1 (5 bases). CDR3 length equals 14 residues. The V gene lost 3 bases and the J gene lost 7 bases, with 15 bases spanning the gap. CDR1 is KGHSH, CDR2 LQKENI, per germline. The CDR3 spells CASSPRDRGGGYTF. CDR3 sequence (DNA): TGTGCCAGCTCACCGAGGGACCGGGGAGGTGGCTACACCTTC. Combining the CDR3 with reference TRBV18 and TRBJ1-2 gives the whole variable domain NAGVMQNPRHLVRRRGQEARLRCSPMKGHSHVYWYRQLPEEGLKFMVYLQKENIIDESGMPKERFSAEFPKEGPSILRIQQVVRGDSAAYFCASSPRDRGGGYTFGSGTRLTVV.

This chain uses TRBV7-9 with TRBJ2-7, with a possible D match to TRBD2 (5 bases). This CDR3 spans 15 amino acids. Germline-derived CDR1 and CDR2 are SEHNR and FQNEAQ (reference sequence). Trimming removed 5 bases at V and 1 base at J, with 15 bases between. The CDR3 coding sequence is TGTGCCAGCAGCCGAGAGGCTAGCCGGTCCTACGAGCAGTACTTC. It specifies CASSREASRSYEQYF. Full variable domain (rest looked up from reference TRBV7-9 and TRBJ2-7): DTGVSQNPRHKITKRGQNVTFRCDPISEHNRLYWYRQTLGQGPEFLTYFQNEAQLEKSRLLSDRFSAERPKGSFSTLEIQRTEQGDSAMYLCASSREASRSYEQYFGPGTRLTVT.

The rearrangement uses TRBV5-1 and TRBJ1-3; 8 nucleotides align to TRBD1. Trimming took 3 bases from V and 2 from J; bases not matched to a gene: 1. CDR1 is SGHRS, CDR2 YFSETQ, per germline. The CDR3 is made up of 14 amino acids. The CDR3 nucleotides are TGCGCCAGCAGCTCCAGGGGGCCTGGAAACACCATATATTTT. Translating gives CASSSRGPGNTIYF.

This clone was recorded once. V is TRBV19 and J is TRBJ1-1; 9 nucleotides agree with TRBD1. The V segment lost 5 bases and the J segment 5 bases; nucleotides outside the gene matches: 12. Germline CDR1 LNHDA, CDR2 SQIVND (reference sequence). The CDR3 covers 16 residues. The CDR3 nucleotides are TGTGCCAGTAGTTCCTTACAGGGGGCCGGGCGGACTGAAGCTTTCTTT. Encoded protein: CASSSLQGAGRTEAFF.

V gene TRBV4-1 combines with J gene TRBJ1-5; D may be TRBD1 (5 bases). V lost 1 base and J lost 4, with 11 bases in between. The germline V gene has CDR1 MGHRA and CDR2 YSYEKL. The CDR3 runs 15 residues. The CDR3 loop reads CASSQGRDGNQPQHF. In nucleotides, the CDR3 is TGCGCCAGCAGCCAAGGCAGGGATGGAAATCAGCCCCAGCATTTT.

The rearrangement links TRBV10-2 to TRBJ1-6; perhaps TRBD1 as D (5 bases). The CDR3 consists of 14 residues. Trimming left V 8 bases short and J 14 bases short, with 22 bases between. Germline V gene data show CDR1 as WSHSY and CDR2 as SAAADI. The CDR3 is CASYDTGPGGSLHF. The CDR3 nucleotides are TGCGCCAGCTATGATACCGGGCCGGGGGGTTCCCTCCACTTT.

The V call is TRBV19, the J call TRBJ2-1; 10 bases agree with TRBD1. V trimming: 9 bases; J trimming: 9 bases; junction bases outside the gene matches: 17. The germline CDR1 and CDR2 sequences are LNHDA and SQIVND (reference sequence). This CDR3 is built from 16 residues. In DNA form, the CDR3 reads TGTGCCAGCTGTATGAACCGGGACAGGGGAAGGGGTGAGCAGTTCTTC. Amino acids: CASCMNRDRGRGEQFF. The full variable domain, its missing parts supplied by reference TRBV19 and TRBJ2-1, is DGGITQSPKYLFRKEGQNVTLSCEQNLNHDAMYWYRQDPGQGLRLIYYSQIVNDFQKGDIAEGYSVSREKKESFPLTVTSAQKNPTAFYLCASCMNRDRGRGEQFFGPGTRLTVL.

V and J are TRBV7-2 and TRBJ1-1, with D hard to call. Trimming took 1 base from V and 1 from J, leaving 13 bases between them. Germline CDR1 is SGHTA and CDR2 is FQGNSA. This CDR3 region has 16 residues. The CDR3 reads CASSLGSMTPNTEAFF. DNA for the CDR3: TGTGCCAGCAGCTTAGGTTCCATGACACCGAACACTGAAGCTTTCTTT.

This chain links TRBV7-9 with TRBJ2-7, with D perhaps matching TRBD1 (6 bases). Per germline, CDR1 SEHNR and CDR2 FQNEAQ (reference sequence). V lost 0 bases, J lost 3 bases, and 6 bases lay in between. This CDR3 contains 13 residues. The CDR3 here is CASSLARGYEQYF. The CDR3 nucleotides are TGTGCCAGCAGCTTAGCCAGGGGCTACGAGCAGTACTTC.

The CDR3 spells CASSQLSGQSNEKLFF. The CDR3 DNA follows: TGTGCCAGCAGCCAACTTTCGGGACAGTCTAATGAAAAACTGTTTTTT. The V gene is TRBV14, the J gene TRBJ1-4; 7 bases map to TRBD1. Germline V CDR1 and CDR2: SGHDN, FVKESK. This CDR3 contains 16 residues. V was clipped by 2 bases and J by 3 bases; unmatched bases: 6.

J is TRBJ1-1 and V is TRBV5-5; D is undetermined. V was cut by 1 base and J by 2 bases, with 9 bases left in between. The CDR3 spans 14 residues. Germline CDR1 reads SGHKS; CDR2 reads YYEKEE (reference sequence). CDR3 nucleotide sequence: TGTGCCAGCAGCTTGTTGTCAGGAAACACTGAAGCTTTCTTT. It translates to CASSLLSGNTEAFF.

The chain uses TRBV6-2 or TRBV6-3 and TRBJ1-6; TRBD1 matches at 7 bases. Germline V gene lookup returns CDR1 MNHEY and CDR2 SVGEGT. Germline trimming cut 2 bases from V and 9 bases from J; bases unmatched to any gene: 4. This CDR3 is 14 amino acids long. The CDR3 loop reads CASSYRGQLSPLHF. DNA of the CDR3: TGTGCCAGCAGTTACAGGGGACAGCTTTCACCCCTCCACTTT.

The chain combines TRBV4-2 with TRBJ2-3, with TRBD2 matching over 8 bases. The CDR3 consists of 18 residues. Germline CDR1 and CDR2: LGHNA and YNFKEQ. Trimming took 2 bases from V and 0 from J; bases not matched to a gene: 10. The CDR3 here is CASSQTSGRFSSTDTQYF. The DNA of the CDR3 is TGTGCCAGCAGCCAAACTAGCGGCAGGTTCTCTAGCACAGATACGCAGTATTTT.

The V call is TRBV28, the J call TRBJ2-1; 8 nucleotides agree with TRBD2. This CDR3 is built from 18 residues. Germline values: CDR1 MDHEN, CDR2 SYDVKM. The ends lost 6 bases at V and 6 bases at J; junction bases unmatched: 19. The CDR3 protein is CASRPPTSGLAGINEQFF. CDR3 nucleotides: TGTGCCAGCAGACCTCCCACTTCCGGTTTAGCGGGAATCAATGAGCAGTTCTTC.

The CDR3 sequence: CASSPGQAVNYGYTF. The CDR3 DNA follows: TGCGCCAGCAGCCCAGGACAGGCGGTTAACTATGGCTACACCTTC. This chain uses TRBV5-1 with TRBJ1-2; 7 positions agree with TRBD1. Germline V gene sequence: CDR1 SGHRS, CDR2 YFSETQ. J was trimmed by 1 base and V by 4 bases; bases with no gene match: 7. The CDR3 runs to 15 residues.

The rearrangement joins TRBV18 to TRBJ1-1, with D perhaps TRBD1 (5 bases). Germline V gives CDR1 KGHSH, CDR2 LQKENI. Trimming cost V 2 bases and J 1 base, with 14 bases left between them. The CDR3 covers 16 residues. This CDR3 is CASSPFGVTENTEAFF. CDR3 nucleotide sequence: TGTGCCAGCTCACCATTTGGTGTGACAGAGAACACTGAAGCTTTCTTT.

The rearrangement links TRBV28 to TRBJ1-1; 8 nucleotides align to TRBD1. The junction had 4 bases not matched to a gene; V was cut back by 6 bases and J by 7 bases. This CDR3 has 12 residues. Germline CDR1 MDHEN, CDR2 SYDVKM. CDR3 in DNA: TGTGCCAGCAGGGACGGGACAGGTGAAGCTTTCTTT. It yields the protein CASRDGTGEAFF.

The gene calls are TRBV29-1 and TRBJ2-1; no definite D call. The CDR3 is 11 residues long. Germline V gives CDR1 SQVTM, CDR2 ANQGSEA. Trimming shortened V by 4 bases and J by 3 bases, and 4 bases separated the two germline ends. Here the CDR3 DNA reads TGCAGCGTTGCAGTCTACAATGAGCAGTTCTTC. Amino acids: CSVAVYNEQFF.

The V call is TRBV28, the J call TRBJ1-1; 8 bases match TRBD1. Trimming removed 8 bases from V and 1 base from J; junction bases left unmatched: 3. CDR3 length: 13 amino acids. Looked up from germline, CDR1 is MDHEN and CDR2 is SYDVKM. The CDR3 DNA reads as TGTGCCAGCCGAGGGACAGGGAACACTGAAGCTTTCTTT. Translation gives CASRGTGNTEAFF.

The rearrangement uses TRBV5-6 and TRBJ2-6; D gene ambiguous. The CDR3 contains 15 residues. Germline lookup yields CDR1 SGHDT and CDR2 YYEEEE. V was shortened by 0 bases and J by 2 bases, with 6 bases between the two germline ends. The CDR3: CASSLEAAGANVLTF. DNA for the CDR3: TGTGCCAGCAGCTTGGAAGCTGCTGGGGCCAACGTCCTGACTTTC.

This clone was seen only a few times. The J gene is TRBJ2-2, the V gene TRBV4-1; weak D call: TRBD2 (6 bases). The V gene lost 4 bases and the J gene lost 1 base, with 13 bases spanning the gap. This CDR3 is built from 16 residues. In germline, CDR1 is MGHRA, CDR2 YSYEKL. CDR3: CASSPSGRGNTGELFF. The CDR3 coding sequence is TGCGCCAGCAGCCCCTCCGGGCGGGGGAACACCGGGGAGCTGTTTTTT.

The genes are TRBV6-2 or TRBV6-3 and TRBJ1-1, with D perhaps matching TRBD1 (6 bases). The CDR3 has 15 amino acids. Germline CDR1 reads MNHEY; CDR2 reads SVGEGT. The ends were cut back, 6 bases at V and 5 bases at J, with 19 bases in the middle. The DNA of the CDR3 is TGTGCCAGCAGCACCGGGAGGGAGAGGGGGACTGAAGCTTTCTTT. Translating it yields CASSTGRERGTEAFF.

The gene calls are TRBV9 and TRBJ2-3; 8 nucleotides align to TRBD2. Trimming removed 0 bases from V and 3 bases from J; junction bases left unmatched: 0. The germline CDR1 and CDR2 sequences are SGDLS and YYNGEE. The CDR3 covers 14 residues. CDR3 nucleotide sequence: TGTGCCAGCAGCGTAGTAGCGGGAACAGATACGCAGTATTTT. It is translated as CASSVVAGTDTQYF.

This CDR3 reads CASSSVRASGQETQYF. The DNA of the CDR3 is TGTGCCAGCAGCTCGGTCAGGGCTAGCGGGCAAGAGACCCAGTACTTC. The chain recombines TRBV11-2 with TRBJ2-5, with 8 bases lining up with TRBD2. Germline V lookup: CDR1 SGHAT, CDR2 FQNNGV. V was pared by 4 bases and J by 2 bases, with 9 bases of the junction left unmatched. The CDR3 length is 16 residues.